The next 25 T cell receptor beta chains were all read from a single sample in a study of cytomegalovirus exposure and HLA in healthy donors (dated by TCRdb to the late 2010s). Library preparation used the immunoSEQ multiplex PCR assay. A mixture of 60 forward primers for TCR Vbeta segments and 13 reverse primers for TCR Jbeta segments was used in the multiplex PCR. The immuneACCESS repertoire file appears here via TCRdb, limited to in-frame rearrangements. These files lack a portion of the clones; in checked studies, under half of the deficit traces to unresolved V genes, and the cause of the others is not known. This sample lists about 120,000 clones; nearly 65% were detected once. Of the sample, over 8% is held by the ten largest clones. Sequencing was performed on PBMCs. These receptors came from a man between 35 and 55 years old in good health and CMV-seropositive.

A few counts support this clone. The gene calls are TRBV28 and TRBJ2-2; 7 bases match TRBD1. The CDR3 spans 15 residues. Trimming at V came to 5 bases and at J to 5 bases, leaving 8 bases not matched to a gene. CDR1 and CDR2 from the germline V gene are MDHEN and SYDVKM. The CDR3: CASSGGQFGTGELFF. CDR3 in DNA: TGTGCCAGCAGTGGGGGACAGTTCGGGACCGGGGAGCTGTTTTTT.

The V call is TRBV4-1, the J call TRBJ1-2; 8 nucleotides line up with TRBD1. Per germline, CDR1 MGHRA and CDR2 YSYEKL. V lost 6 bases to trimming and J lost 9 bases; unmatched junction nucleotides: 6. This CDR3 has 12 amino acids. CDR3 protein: CASRPGTGSYTF. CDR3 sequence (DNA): TGCGCCAGCAGACCGGGGACAGGCAGCTACACCTTC.

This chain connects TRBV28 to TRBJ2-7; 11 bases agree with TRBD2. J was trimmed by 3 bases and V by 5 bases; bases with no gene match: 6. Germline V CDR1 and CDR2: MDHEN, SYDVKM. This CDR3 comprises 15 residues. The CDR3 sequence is CASSPSGTSGYEQYF. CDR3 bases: TGTGCCAGCAGTCCCTCCGGGACTAGCGGCTACGAGCAGTACTTC.

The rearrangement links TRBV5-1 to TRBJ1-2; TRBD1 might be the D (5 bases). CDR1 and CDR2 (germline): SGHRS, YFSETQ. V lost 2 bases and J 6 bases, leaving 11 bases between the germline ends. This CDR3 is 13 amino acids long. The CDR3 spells CASSLEGADGYTF. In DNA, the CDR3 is TGCGCCAGCAGCTTAGAAGGGGCAGATGGCTACACCTTC.

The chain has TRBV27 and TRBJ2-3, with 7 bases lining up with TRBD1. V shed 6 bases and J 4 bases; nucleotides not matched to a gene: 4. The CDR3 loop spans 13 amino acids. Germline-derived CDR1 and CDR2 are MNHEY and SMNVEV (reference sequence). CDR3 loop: CASSPTGSDTQYF. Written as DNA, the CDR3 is TGTGCCAGCAGCCCGACAGGGTCAGATACGCAGTATTTT.

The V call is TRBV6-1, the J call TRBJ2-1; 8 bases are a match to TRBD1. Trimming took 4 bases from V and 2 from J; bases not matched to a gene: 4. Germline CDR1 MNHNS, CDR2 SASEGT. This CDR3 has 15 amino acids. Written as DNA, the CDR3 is TGTGCCAGCAGTGGAACAGGGGGAACCTACAATGAGCAGTTCTTC. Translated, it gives CASSGTGGTYNEQFF.

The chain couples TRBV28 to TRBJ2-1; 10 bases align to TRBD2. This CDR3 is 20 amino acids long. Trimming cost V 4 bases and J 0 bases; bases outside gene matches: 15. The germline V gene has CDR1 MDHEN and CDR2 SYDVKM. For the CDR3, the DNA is TGTGCCAGCAGTTCCGCCCTCGGGAGCGGGAGGGCCAACTCCTACAATGAGCAGTTCTTC. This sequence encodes CASSSALGSGRANSYNEQFF. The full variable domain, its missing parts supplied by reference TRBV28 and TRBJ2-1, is DVKVTQSSRYLVKRTGEKVFLECVQDMDHENMFWYRQDPGLGLRLIYFSYDVKMKEKGDIPEGYSVSREKKERFSLILESASTNQTSMYLCASSSALGSGRANSYNEQFFGPGTRLTVL.

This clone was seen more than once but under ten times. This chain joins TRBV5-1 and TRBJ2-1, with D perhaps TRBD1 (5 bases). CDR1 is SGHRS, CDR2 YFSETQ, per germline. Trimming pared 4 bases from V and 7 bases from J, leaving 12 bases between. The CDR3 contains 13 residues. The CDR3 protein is CASSPGLGNEQFF. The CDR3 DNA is TGCGCCAGCAGCCCAGGGTTAGGGAATGAGCAGTTCTTC. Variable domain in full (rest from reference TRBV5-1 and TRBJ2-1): KAGVTQTPRYLIKTRGQQVTLSCSPISGHRSVSWYQQTPGQGLQFLFEYFSETQRNKGNFPGRFSGRQFSNSRSEMNVSTLELGDSALYLCASSPGLGNEQFFGPGTRLTVL.

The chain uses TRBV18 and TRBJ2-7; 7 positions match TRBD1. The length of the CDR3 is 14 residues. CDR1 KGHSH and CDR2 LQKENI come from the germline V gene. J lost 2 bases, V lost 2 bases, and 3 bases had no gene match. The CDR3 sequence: CASSPGTEPYEQYF. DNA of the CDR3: TGTGCCAGCTCACCAGGGACAGAACCCTACGAGCAGTACTTC.

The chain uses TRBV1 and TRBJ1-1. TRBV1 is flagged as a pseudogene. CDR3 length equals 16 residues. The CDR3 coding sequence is TGCACCAGCAGCCTAAAAACTGACAACGGGGGCACTGAAGCTTTCTTT. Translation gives CTSSLKTDNGGTEAFF.

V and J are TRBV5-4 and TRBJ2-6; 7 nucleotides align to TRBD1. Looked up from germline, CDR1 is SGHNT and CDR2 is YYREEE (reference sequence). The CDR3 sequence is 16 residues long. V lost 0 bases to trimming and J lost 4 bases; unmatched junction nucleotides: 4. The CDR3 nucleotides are TGTGCCAGCAGCTTGGACCCGACAGGGGGGGCCAACGTCCTGACTTTC. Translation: CASSLDPTGGANVLTF.

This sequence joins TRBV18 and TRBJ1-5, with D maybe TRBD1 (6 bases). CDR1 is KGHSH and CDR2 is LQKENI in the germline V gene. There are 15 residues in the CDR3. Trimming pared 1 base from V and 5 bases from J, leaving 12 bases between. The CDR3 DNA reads TGTGCCAGCTCACCACAGGGGGAGCCCGATCAGCCCCAGCATTTT. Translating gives CASSPQGEPDQPQHF.

The CDR3 loop reads CASSQDLGRTGGGPQHF. As DNA, the CDR3 is TGCGCCAGCAGCCAAGATCTCGGCAGGACCGGGGGAGGGCCCCAGCATTTT. The chain joins TRBV4-3 to TRBJ1-5; tentative D call: TRBD1 (5 bases). This CDR3 spans 17 amino acids. Germline CDR1 and CDR2: LGHNA and YSLEER. The V end lost 0 bases, the J end lost 9 bases, and 21 bases lay between the germline ends.

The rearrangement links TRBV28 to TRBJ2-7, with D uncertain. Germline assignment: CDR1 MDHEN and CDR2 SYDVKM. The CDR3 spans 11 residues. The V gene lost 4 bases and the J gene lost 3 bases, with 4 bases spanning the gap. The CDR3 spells CASSSNYEQYF. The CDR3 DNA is TGTGCCAGCAGTTCAAACTACGAGCAGTACTTC.

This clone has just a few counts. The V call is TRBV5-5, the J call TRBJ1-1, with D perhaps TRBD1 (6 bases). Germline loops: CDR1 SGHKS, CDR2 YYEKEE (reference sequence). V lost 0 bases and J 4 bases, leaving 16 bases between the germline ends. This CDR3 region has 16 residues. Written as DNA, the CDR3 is TGTGCCAGCAGCTTGGTTGCAAGGGGCAGGGGCACTGAAGCTTTCTTT. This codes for CASSLVARGRGTEAFF.

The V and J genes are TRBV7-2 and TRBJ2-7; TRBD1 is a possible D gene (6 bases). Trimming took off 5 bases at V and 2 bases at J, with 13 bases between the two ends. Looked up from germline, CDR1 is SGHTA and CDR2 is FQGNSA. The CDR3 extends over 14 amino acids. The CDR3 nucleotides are TGTGCCAGCAGCCCGATGACAGGTGCCTACGAGCAGTACTTC. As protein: CASSPMTGAYEQYF.

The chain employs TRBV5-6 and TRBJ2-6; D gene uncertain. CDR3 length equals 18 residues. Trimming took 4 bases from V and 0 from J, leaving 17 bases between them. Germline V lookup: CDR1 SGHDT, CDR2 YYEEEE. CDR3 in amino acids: CASSDPFGQSSGANVLTF. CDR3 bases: TGTGCCAGCAGCGACCCGTTTGGGCAATCCTCTGGGGCCAACGTCCTGACTTTC. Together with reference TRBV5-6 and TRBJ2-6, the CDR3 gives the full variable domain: DAGVTQSPTHLIKTRGQQVTLRCSPKSGHDTVSWYQQALGQGPQFIFQYYEEEERQRGNFPDRFSGHQFPNYSSELNVNALLLGDSALYLCASSDPFGQSSGANVLTFGAGSRLTVL.

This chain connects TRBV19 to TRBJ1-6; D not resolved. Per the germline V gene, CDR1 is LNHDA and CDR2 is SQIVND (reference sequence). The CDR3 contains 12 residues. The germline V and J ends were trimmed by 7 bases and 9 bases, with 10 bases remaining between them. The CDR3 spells CASNLGGSPLHF. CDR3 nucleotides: TGTGCCAGTAATCTTGGAGGTTCACCCCTCCACTTT. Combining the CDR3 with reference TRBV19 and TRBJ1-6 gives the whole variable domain DGGITQSPKYLFRKEGQNVTLSCEQNLNHDAMYWYRQDPGQGLRLIYYSQIVNDFQKGDIAEGYSVSREKKESFPLTVTSAQKNPTAFYLCASNLGGSPLHFGNGTRLTVT.

This chain's CDR3 is CASSPRTEETQYF. CDR3 nucleotide sequence: TGTGCCAGCAGCCCGAGGACAGAAGAGACCCAGTACTTC. The chain recombines TRBV7-9 with TRBJ2-5; D is perhaps TRBD1 (6 bases). V lost 5 bases to trimming and J lost 3 bases, with 10 bases between them. The CDR3 sequence is 13 residues long. CDR1 and CDR2 from the germline V gene are SEHNR and FQNEAQ (reference sequence).

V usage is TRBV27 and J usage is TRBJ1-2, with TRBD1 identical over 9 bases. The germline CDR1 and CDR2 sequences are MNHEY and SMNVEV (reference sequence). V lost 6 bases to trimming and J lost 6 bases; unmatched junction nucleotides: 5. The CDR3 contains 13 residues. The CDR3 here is CASRLQGADGYTF. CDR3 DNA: TGTGCCAGCAGGTTACAGGGGGCGGATGGCTACACCTTC.

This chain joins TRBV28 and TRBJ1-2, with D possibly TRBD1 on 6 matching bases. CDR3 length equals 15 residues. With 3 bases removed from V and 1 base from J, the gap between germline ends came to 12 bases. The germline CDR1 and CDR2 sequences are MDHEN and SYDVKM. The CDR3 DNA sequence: TGTGCCAGCAGTTTCTCGGGACAAGTTAACTATGGCTACACCTTC. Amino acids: CASSFSGQVNYGYTF.

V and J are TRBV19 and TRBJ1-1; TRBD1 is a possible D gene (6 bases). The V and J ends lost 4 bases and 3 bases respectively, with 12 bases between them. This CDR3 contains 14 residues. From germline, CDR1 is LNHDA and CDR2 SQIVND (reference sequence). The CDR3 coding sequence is TGTGCCAGTAGTAAACAGGGCCAGGACACTGAAGCTTTCTTT. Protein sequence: CASSKQGQDTEAFF. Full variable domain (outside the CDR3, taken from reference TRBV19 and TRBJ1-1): DGGITQSPKYLFRKEGQNVTLSCEQNLNHDAMYWYRQDPGQGLRLIYYSQIVNDFQKGDIAEGYSVSREKKESFPLTVTSAQKNPTAFYLCASSKQGQDTEAFFGQGTRLTVV.

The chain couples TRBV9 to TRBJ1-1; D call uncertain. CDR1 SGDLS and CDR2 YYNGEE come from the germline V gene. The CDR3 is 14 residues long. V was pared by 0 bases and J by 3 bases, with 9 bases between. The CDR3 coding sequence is TGTGCCAGCAGCGTAGAGGTCAGCGACACTGAAGCTTTCTTT. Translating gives CASSVEVSDTEAFF.

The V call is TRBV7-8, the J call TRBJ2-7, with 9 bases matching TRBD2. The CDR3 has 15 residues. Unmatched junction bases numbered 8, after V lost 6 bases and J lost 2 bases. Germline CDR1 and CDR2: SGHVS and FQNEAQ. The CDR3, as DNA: TGTGCCAGCAGACCTACTGGCGGGAGGGCCTACGAGCAGTACTTC. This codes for CASRPTGGRAYEQYF.

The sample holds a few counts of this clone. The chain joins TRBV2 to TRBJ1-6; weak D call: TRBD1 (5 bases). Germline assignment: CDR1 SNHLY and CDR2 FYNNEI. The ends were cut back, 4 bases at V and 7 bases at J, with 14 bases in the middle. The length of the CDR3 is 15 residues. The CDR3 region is CASSGQTSGNSPLHF. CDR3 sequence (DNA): TGTGCCAGCAGTGGACAGACGTCCGGGAATTCACCCCTCCACTTT.